These 16 T cell receptor beta chains were sequenced from one sample in a study of regulatory T cells in long-lasting Graves disease. The authors built TCR beta libraries using iRepertoire HTBI primers and Arm-PCR of CDR3 regions. TCRdb independently ran MiXCR on the multiplex PCR reads; one entry per CDR3 protein. This sample has about 470,000 distinct CDR3 sequences, with roughly 17% found just once. As to time point: newly diagnosed GD, antithyroid drugs for less than 3 months. Generation of the TCR library employed RNA extracted from PBMCs. Separately, the same data were catalogued under a study of T cells in Graves' hyperthyroidism and ophthalmopathy.

The sequencing here drew on peripheral blood mononuclear cells (PBMCs), taken at new diagnosis, from a patient treated with antithyroid drugs. The receptor source for this set is a man aged 35 to 55 with Graves disease.

This clonotype showed up many times. V gene TRBV28 combines with J gene TRBJ2-3; D is perhaps TRBD2 (6 bases). With 3 bases removed from V and 5 bases from J, the gap between germline ends came to 15 bases. Germline V gene data show CDR1 as MDHEN and CDR2 as SYDVKM. The CDR3 is 15 amino acids. The chain's CDR3 is CASSLGGEGGDTQYF. CDR3 nucleotide sequence: TGTGCCAGCAGTTTGGGGGGAGAGGGTGGAGATACGCAGTATTTT.

This clonotype was seen a few times. V and J are TRBV5-1 and TRBJ2-3; TRBD2 matches 10 bases. The CDR3 spans 16 residues. CDR1 and CDR2 (germline): SGHRS, YFSETQ. V trimming: 0 bases; J trimming: 6 bases; junction bases outside the gene matches: 7. CDR3 residues: CASSLGGLAGADTQYF. CDR3 coding DNA: TGCGCCAGCAGCTTGGGGGGTCTAGCGGGAGCTGATACGCAGTATTTT.

There are many counts of this clonotype. At one of its ends the junction is not consistent with the germline gene, which may arise from a read error. The V and J genes are TRBV5-1 and TRBJ2-6, with D possibly matching TRBD1 (5 bases). Germline CDR1 reads SGHRS; CDR2 reads YFSETQ. The length of the CDR3 is 12 residues. For the CDR3, the DNA is TGCGCCAGCAAAAGTGGGGCCAACGCCCTGACTTTC. Translating it yields CASKSGANALTF.

This clonotype has at least ten counts. The V and J genes are TRBV28 and TRBJ2-7, with D perhaps TRBD2 (5 bases). V was trimmed by 2 bases and J by 7 bases, leaving 9 bases between them. CDR3 length: 12 residues. Germline CDR1 MDHEN, CDR2 SYDVKM. The CDR3 here is CASSLREREQYF. Written as DNA, the CDR3 is TGTGCCAGCAGTTTACGAGAGCGGGAGCAGTACTTC.

This clonotype has ten or more counts. This rearrangement joins TRBV3-1 to TRBJ2-1; the D gene is possibly TRBD2 (6 bases). V lost 3 bases to trimming and J lost 7 bases, with 13 bases between them. Germline CDR1 reads LGHDT; CDR2 reads YNNKEL (reference sequence). The CDR3 consists of 14 residues. CDR3 coding DNA: TGTGCCAGCAGCCAGGTCGTAGGAGGGAATGAGCAGTTCTTC. Translation gives CASSQVVGGNEQFF.

The chain carries TRBV7-2 and TRBJ2-1, with D possibly being TRBD2 (6 bases). The CDR3 loop spans 18 amino acids. CDR1 is SGHTA, CDR2 FQGNSA, per germline. The V and J ends lost 2 bases and 4 bases respectively, with 21 bases between them. CDR3 nucleotides: TGTGCCAGCAGCTTAAGGGGACTTGTCGGGTCCTTTTACAATGAGCAGTTCTTC. Encoded protein: CASSLRGLVGSFYNEQFF.

This clonotype was counted many times. V gene TRBV7-8 combines with J gene TRBJ2-2; maybe TRBD2 (5 bases). Between the trimmed V and J ends, which lost 1 base and 0 bases, there was a span of 12 bases. The CDR3 loop spans 17 amino acids. The germline V gene has CDR1 SGHVS and CDR2 FQNEAQ. The CDR3 DNA is TGTGCCAGCAGCTTAGTTCGGCTAGCAGCGAACACCGGGGAGCTGTTTTTT. This encodes CASSLVRLAANTGELFF. Using reference TRBV7-8 and TRBJ2-2 for the parts outside the CDR3, the full variable domain is GAGVSQSPRYKVAKRGQDVALRCDPISGHVSLFWYQQALGQGPEFLTYFQNEAQLDKSGLPSDRFFAERPEGSVSTLKIQRTQQEDSAVYLCASSLVRLAANTGELFFGEGSRLTVL.

This clonotype has only a few counts. The chain is built from TRBV3-1 and TRBJ1-2, with TRBD1 as a possible D gene (5 bases). In germline, CDR1 is LGHDT, CDR2 YNNKEL (reference sequence). V was shortened by 8 bases and J by 7 bases, with 17 bases between the two germline ends. The CDR3 sequence is 13 residues long. The CDR3, as DNA: TGTGCCAGCCTTGGGGGAGGGGTGGCTGGCTACACCTTC. It is translated as CASLGGGVAGYTF.

This clonotype has a handful of counts. This chain links TRBV24-1 with TRBJ2-3; D call uncertain. Trimming shortened V by 0 bases and J by 5 bases, and 11 bases separated the two germline ends. The length of the CDR3 is 15 residues. Germline CDR1 reads KGHDR; CDR2 reads SFDVKD. The CDR3 DNA follows: TGTGCCACCAGTGATTTGAAAGGCTCAGGAGATACGCAGTATTTT. It specifies CATSDLKGSGDTQYF.

This chain connects TRBV2 to TRBJ2-5; maybe TRBD2 (7 bases). Germline V gives CDR1 SNHLY, CDR2 FYNNEI. This CDR3 comprises 14 residues. The V and J ends lost 5 bases and 7 bases respectively, with 17 bases between them. Here the CDR3 DNA reads TGTGCCAGCAGTACTGAGGGGGGGCTGGTGACCCAGTACTTC. Protein product: CASSTEGGLVTQYF.

This clonotype came up many times. The chain joins TRBV18 to TRBJ2-7; the D gene could be TRBD1 or TRBD2 (5 bases each). This CDR3 is 14 amino acids long. Germline V gene sequence: CDR1 KGHSH, CDR2 LQKENI. Between the trimmed V and J ends, which lost 4 bases and 2 bases, there was a span of 12 bases. DNA for the CDR3: TGTGCCAGCTCACTAAGGGACGGCACCTACGAGCAGTACTTC. It yields the protein CASSLRDGTYEQYF.

This clonotype came up a few times. The chain couples TRBV7-8 to TRBJ2-7, with D perhaps matching TRBD1 (6 bases). This CDR3 spans 14 amino acids. V dropped 3 bases and J dropped 4 bases, with 13 bases sitting between them. Germline CDR1 SGHVS, CDR2 FQNEAQ. The CDR3 sequence: CASSFAGVTYEQYF. CDR3 nucleotides: TGTGCCAGCAGCTTCGCAGGGGTGACGTACGAGCAGTACTTC.

This clonotype turned up a few times. The chain is built from TRBV30 and TRBJ1-6; possible D gene TRBD1, 6 bases. Germline V gene data show CDR1 as GTSNPN and CDR2 as SVGIG (reference sequence). The CDR3 extends over 13 amino acids. V gave up 1 base and J gave up 8 bases, with 9 bases separating them. The CDR3 DNA sequence: TGTGCCTGGAGTGAAGGGGGTGATTCACCCCTCCACTTT. Residues: CAWSEGGDSPLHF.

This clonotype was detected only a few times. The rearrangement uses TRBV7-2 and TRBJ2-2; possible D gene TRBD1, 5 bases. The germline V gene encodes CDR1 SGHTA and CDR2 FQGNSA. This CDR3 has 16 residues. With 5 bases removed from V and 0 bases from J, the gap between germline ends came to 13 bases. The CDR3 DNA follows: TGTGCCAGCAGCCGATTACAGGCCCCGAACACCGGGGAGCTGTTTTTT. It encodes CASSRLQAPNTGELFF.

Details on this clonotype: An end of the junction differs from the germline gene, which may be a read error. V gene TRBV5-1 combines with J gene TRBJ1-4, with TRBD1 as a possible D gene (6 bases). Per the germline V gene, CDR1 is SGHRS and CDR2 is YFSETQ. The CDR3 extends over 15 amino acids. The CDR3 is CASSGGTSVDEKLFF. DNA for the CDR3: TGTGCCAGCAGCGGAGGGACATCGGTCGATGAAAAACTGTTTTTT.

This clonotype was seen many times. The V and J genes are TRBV28 and TRBJ2-7; D possibly corresponds to TRBD1 (5 bases). CDR1 MDHEN and CDR2 SYDVKM come from the germline V gene. The CDR3 covers 15 residues. Deletions cut 4 bases from V and 0 bases from J, with 13 bases between. This CDR3 reads CASSSSDRVSYEQYF. The CDR3, as DNA: TGTGCCAGCAGTTCCTCCGACAGAGTCTCCTACGAGCAGTACTTC.